Each of the 16 T cell receptor beta chains below was sequenced from the same sample in a study of Ad26.COV2.S vaccination and SARS-CoV-2 variants. Specified treatment: roughly 19 received Ad26.COV2.S at low or high dose, single or two shots; 5 received placebo; per-sample allocation not given. The samples were gathered on day 63 after the first injection of vaccine or placebo. The assay was immunoSEQ multiplex PCR, and TCRdb's table has in-frame clones only and misses some. The repertoire holds about 680,000 clones, with 80% to 90% as singletons. This material consisted of peripheral blood, taken in a trial of Ad26.COV2.S vaccine versus placebo. The receptor source for this set is a person between 18 and 65 years old who received the Ad26.COV2.S COVID-19 vaccine or a placebo.

The V call is TRBV7-2, the J call TRBJ2-1; TRBD2 matches at 9 bases. J lost 6 bases, V lost 4 bases, and 13 bases had no gene match. CDR1 and CDR2 (germline): SGHTA, FQGNSA. The CDR3 is made up of 17 amino acids. The CDR3 sequence is CASSYTGTRGGGNEQFF. CDR3 in DNA: TGTGCCAGCAGCTATACCGGGACCCGCGGGGGGGGCAATGAGCAGTTCTTC.

Concerning this clone: The sample holds other DNA sequences that translate to the same CDR3. This chain links TRBV10-2 with TRBJ2-7; D gene unclear. Germline CDR1 reads WSHSY; CDR2 reads SAAADI. V was pared by 5 bases and J by 1 base, with 3 bases between. This CDR3 is built from 11 residues. The CDR3: CASSLSYEQYF. CDR3 sequence (DNA): TGCGCCAGCAGTCTTTCCTACGAGCAGTACTTC.

This clone was seen once. The chain is built from TRBV9 and TRBJ1-1; D is undetermined. CDR3 length: 14 residues. Germline-derived CDR1 and CDR2 are SGDLS and YYNGEE. The V gene lost 0 bases and the J gene lost 6 bases, with 12 bases spanning the gap. The CDR3 reads CASSVGEGYPEAFF. In DNA, the CDR3 is TGTGCCAGCAGCGTAGGGGAGGGCTACCCTGAAGCTTTCTTT. Full variable domain (rest looked up from reference TRBV9 and TRBJ1-1): DSGVTQTPKHLITATGQRVTLRCSPRSGDLSVYWYQQSLDQGLQFLIQYYNGEERAKGNILERFSAQQFPDLHSELNLSSLELGDSALYFCASSVGEGYPEAFFGQGTRLTVV.

The rearrangement uses TRBV3-1 (or the pseudogene TRBV3-2) and TRBJ2-7; no firm D call. From germline, CDR1 is LGHDT and CDR2 YNNKEL (reference sequence). Trimming took off 0 bases at V and 1 base at J, with 7 bases between the two ends. The CDR3 is 14 residues long. This CDR3 reads CASSQEKASYEQYF. For the CDR3, the DNA is TGTGCCAGCAGCCAAGAAAAGGCATCCTACGAGCAGTACTTC.

The genes are TRBV24-1 and TRBJ2-1; perhaps TRBD2 as D (5 bases). The CDR3 is made up of 15 amino acids. Germline CDR1 is KGHDR and CDR2 is SFDVKD. V gave up 7 bases and J gave up 7 bases, with 19 bases separating them. The DNA of the CDR3 is TGTGCCACCAGGGCATCGGGCGGGCGGCGGAATGAGCAGTTCTTC. As protein: CATRASGGRRNEQFF.

This clone has a single count. The rearrangement uses TRBV6-5 and TRBJ2-1; TRBD1 aligns across 10 bases. This CDR3 region has 13 residues. Germline values: CDR1 MNHEY, CDR2 SVGAGI. V was clipped by 6 bases and J by 8 bases; unmatched bases: 4. CDR3: CASSKGQGYEQFF. In DNA form, the CDR3 reads TGTGCCAGCAGCAAGGGACAGGGGTATGAGCAGTTCTTC.

The chain is built from TRBV6-5 and TRBJ2-7; the D gene is possibly TRBD1 (6 bases). Trimming removed 6 bases from V and 3 bases from J, with 12 bases in between. Germline lookup yields CDR1 MNHEY and CDR2 SVGAGI. The CDR3 loop spans 13 amino acids. CDR3 sequence (DNA): TGTGCCAGCAGGGATTCACAGGGCTACGAGCAGTACTTC. Translated, it gives CASRDSQGYEQYF.

In the case of this clone: Additional DNA sequences in this sample encode the identical CDR3. The chain is built from TRBV5-4 and TRBJ2-7; TRBD1 aligns across 10 bases. Germline V gives CDR1 SGHNT, CDR2 YYREEE (reference sequence). CDR3 length equals 14 residues. The junction had 4 bases not matched to a gene; V was cut back by 4 bases and J by 3 bases. The CDR3 spells CASSPGQGFYEQYF. DNA for the CDR3: TGTGCCAGCAGCCCGGGACAGGGGTTCTACGAGCAGTACTTC.

The rearrangement joins TRBV5-5 to TRBJ2-1, with 7 positions matching TRBD1. The CDR3 consists of 16 residues. Germline CDR1 and CDR2: SGHKS and YYEKEE (reference sequence). The J segment lost 2 bases and the V segment lost 0 bases, leaving 5 bases of the junction unmatched. CDR3 in DNA: TGTGCCAGCAGCTTGGTAGGGGGCGTGACCTACAATGAGCAGTTCTTC. This gives the protein CASSLVGGVTYNEQFF.

This clone was seen once. The chain employs TRBV14 and TRBJ1-1; no clear D. Germline V CDR1 and CDR2: SGHDN, FVKESK. V was pared by 4 bases and J by 0 bases, with 21 bases between. CDR3 length: 18 residues. The CDR3 protein is CASSPTRRGLALNTEAFF. CDR3 bases: TGTGCCAGCAGCCCAACACGTCGGGGTTTGGCCTTGAACACTGAAGCTTTCTTT. Filled out from reference TRBV14 and TRBJ1-1, the complete variable domain reads EAGVTQFPSHSVIEKGQTVTLRCDPISGHDNLYWYRRVMGKEIKFLLHFVKESKQDESGMPNNRFLAERTGGTYSTLKVQPAELEDSGVYFCASSPTRRGLALNTEAFFGQGTRLTVV.

V is TRBV12-5 and J is TRBJ1-2; TRBD1 is a possible D gene (5 bases). Germline CDR1 LGHNT, CDR2 FRNRAP. The CDR3 consists of 13 residues. With 5 bases removed from V and 6 bases from J, the gap between germline ends came to 13 bases. The CDR3 region has the DNA TGTGCTAGTGGTCCCACCAGGGAGGATGGCTACACCTTC. The encoded protein is CASGPTREDGYTF. Full variable domain (remainder filled in from reference TRBV12-5 and TRBJ1-2): DARVTQTPRHKVTEMGQEVTMRCQPILGHNTVFWYRQTMMQGLELLAYFRNRAPLDDSGMPKDRFSAEMPDATLATLKIQPSEPRDSAVYFCASGPTREDGYTFGSGTRLTVV.

This clone was seen only once. The chain recombines TRBV7-3 with TRBJ2-3, with a possible D match to TRBD1 (7 bases). This CDR3 is built from 15 residues. Per germline, CDR1 SGHTA and CDR2 FQGTGA. The V end lost 5 bases, the J end lost 3 bases, and 15 bases lay between the germline ends. CDR3 in amino acids: CASSPAGQLTDTQYF. DNA for the CDR3: TGTGCCAGCAGCCCTGCGGGACAGTTAACAGATACGCAGTATTTT. The full variable domain, rest sourced from reference TRBV7-3 and TRBJ2-3, is GAGVSQTPSNKVTEKGKYVELRCDPISGHTALYWYRQSLGQGPEFLIYFQGTGAADDSGLPNDRFFAVRPEGSVSTLKIQRTERGDSAVYLCASSPAGQLTDTQYFGPGTRLTVL.

The V gene is TRBV5-8, the J gene TRBJ1-1; D gene uncertain. Trimming took off 4 bases at V and 0 bases at J, with 16 bases between the two ends. Germline CDR1 is SGHTS and CDR2 is YDEGEE. The CDR3 runs 16 residues. Written as DNA, the CDR3 is TGTGCCAGCAGCGGTGACGTGCTCTGGATGAACACTGAAGCTTTCTTT. It encodes CASSGDVLWMNTEAFF.

The chain recombines TRBV30 with TRBJ1-1; D remains unclear. The germline CDR1 and CDR2 sequences are GTSNPN and SVGIG (reference sequence). The CDR3 consists of 13 residues. The V end lost 2 bases, the J end lost 1 base, and 8 bases lay between the germline ends. The CDR3 nucleotides read TGTGCCTGGAGTTTGAGGTCGAACACTGAAGCTTTCTTT. It encodes CAWSLRSNTEAFF.

The chain is built from TRBV5-6 and TRBJ1-2; a possible D gene is TRBD1 (6 bases). Trimming left V 0 bases short and J 5 bases short, with 17 bases between. The CDR3 loop spans 16 amino acids. In germline, CDR1 is SGHDT, CDR2 YYEEEE. CDR3 DNA sequence: TGTGCCAGCAGCTTGGCCCAAAGGGGGGAAACATATGGCTACACCTTC. Its translation: CASSLAQRGETYGYTF.

CDR3 in DNA: TGTGCCAGCAGTGAAGGAGGGGACTCTGGAAACACCATATATTTT. Translation gives CASSEGGDSGNTIYF. The chain employs TRBV25-1 and TRBJ1-3; D is perhaps TRBD1 (5 bases). Between the trimmed V and J ends, which lost 2 bases and 0 bases, there was a span of 8 bases. The CDR3 contains 15 residues. In germline, CDR1 is MGHDK, CDR2 SYGVNS.